This T cell receptor beta chain was profiled in a study of shared clonotypes between healthy human individuals. The CDR3 contains 15 residues. Germline CDR1 and CDR2: SGHTA and FQGNSA. Trimming pared 5 bases from V and 0 bases from J, leaving 11 bases between. Assay: immunoSEQ multiplex PCR; the TCRdb copy retains only in-frame clones and omits some. The sample holds more than 200,000 clones, 65% seen once. The source material was memory CD4+ T cells sorted from blood. The subset was: CD45RA-negative fraction. The source is a man aged 30 to 45 in good health. The V gene is TRBV7-2, the J gene TRBJ2-1; weak D call: TRBD2 (6 bases). CDR3 DNA sequence: TGTGCCAGCAGCCCCGGAGGGGTCTCCTACAATGAGCAGTTCTTC. This encodes CASSPGGVSYNEQFF.